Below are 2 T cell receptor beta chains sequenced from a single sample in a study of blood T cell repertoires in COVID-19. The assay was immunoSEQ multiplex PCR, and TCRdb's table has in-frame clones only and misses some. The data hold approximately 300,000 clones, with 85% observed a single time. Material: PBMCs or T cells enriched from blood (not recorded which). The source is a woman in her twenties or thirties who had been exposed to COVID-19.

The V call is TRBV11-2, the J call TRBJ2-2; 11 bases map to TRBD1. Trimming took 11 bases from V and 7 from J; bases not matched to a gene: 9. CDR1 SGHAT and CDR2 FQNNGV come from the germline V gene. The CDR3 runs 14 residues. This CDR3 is CAVSGQGAGGELFF. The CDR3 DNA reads TGTGCCGTCTCCGGACAGGGGGCCGGCGGGGAGCTGTTTTTT.

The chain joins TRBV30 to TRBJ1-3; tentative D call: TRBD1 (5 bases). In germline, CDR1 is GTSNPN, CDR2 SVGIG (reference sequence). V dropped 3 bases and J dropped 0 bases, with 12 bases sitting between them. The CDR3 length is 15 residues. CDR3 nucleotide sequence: TGTGCCTGGAGCTCCGACAGACTCTCTGGAAACACCATATATTTT. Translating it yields CAWSSDRLSGNTIYF.